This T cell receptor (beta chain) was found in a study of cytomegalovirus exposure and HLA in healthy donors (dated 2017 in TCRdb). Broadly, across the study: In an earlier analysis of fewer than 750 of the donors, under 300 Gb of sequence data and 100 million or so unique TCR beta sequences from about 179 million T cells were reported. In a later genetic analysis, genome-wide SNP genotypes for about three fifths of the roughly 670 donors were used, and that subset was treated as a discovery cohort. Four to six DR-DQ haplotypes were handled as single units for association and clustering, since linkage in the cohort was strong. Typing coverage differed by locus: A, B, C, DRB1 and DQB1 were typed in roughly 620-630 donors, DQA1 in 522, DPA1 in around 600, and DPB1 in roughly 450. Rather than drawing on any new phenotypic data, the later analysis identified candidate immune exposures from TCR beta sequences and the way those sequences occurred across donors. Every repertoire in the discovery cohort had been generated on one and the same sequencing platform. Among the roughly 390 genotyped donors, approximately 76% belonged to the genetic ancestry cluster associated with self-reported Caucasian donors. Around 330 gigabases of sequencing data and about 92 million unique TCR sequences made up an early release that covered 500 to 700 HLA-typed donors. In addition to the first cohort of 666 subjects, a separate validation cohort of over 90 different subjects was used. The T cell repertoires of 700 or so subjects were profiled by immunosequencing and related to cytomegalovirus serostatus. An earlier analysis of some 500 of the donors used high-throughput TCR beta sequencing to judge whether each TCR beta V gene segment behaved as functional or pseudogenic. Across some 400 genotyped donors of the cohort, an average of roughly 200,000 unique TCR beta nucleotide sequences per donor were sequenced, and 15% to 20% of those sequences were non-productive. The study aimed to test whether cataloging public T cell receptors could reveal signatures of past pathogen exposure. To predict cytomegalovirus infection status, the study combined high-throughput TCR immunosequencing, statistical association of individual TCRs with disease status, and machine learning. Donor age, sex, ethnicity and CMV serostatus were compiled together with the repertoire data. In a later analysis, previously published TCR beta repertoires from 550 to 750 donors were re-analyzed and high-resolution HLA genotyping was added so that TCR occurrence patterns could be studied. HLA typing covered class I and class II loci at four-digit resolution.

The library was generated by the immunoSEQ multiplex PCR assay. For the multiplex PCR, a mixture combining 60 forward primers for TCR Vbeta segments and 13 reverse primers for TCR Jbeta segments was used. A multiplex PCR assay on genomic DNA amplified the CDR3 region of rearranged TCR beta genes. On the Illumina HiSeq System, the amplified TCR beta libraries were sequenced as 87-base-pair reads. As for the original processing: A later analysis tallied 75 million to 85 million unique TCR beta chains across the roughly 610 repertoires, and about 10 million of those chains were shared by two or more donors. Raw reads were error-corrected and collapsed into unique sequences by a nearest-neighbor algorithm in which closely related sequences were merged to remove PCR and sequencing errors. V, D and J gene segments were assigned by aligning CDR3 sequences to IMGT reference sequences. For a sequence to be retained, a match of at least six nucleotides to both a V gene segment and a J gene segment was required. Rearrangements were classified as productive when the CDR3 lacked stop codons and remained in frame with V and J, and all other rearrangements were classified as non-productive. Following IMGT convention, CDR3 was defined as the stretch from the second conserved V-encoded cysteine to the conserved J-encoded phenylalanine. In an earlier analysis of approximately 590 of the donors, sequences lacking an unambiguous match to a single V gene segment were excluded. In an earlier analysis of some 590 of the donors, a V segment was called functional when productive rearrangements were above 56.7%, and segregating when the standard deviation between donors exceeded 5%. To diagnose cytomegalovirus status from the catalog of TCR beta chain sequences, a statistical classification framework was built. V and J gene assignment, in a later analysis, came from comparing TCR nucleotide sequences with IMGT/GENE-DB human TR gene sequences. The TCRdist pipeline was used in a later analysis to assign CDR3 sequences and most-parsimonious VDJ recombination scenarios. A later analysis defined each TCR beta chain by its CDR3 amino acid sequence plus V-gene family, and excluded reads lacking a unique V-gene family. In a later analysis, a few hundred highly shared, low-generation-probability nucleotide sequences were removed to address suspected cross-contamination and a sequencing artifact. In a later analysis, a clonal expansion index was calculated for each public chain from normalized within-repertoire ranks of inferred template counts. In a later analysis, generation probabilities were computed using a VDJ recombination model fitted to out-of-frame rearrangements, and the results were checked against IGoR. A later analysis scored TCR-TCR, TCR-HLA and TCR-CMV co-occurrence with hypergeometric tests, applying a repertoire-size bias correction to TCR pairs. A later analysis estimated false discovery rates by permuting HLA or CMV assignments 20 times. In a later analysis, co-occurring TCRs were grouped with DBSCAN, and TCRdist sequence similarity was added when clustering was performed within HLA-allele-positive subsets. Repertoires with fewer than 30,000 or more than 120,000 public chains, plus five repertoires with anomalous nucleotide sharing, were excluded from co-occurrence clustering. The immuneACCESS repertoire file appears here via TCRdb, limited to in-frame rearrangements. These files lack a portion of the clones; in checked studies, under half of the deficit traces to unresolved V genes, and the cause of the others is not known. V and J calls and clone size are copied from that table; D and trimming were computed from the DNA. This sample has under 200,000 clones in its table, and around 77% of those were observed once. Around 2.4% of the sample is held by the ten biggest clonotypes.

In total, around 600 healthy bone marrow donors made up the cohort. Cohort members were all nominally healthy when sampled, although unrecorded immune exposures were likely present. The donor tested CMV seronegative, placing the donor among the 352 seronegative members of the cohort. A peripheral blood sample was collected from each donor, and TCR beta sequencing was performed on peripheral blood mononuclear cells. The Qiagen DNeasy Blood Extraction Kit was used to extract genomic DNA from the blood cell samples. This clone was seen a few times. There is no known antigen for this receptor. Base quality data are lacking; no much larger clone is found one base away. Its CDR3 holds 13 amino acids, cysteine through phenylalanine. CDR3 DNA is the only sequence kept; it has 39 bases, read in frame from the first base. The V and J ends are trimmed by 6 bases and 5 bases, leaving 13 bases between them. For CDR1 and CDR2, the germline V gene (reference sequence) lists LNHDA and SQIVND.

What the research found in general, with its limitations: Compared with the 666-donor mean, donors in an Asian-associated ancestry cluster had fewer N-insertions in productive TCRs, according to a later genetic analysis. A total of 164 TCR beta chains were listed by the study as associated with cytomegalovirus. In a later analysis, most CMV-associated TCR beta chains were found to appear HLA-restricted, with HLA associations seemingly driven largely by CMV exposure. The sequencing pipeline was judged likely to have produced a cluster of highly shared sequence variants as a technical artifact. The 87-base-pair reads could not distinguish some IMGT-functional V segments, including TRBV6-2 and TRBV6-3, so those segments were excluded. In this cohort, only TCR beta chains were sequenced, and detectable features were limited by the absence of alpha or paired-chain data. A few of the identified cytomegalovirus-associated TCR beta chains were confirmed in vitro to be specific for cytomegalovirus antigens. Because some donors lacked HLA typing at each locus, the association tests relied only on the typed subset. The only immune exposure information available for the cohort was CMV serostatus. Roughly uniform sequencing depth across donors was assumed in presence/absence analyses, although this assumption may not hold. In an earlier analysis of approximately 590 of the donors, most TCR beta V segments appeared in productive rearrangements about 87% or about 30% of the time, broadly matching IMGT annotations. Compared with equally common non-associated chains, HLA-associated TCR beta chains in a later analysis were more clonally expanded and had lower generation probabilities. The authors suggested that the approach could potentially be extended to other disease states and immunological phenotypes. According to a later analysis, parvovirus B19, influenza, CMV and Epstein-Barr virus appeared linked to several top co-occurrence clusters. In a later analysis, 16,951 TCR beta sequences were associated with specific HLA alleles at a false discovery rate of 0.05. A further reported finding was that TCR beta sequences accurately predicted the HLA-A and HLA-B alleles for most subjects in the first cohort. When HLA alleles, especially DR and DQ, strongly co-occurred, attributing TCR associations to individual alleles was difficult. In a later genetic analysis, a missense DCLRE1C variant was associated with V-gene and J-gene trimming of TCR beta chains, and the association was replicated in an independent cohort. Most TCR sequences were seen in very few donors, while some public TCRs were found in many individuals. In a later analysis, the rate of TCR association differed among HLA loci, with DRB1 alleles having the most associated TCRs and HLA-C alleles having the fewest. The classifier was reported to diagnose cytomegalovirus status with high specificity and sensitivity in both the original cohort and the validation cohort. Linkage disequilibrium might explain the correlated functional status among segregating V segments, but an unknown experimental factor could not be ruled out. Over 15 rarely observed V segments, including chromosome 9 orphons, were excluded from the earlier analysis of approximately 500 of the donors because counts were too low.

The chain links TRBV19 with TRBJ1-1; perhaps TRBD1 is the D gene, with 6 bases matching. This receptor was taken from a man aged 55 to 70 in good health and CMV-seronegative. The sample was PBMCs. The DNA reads TGTGCCAGTAGGGTAGGCAGGGGTACTGAAGCTTTCTTT. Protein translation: CASRVGRGTEAFF. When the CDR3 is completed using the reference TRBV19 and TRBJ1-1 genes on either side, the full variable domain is DGGITQSPKYLFRKEGQNVTLSCEQNLNHDAMYWYRQDPGQGLRLIYYSQIVNDFQKGDIAEGYSVSREKKESFPLTVTSAQKNPTAFYLCASRVGRGTEAFFGQGTRLTVV.